Below, 15 T cell receptor beta chains from the same sample are listed, as sequenced in a study of blood T cell repertoires in COVID-19. The repertoire was sequenced with immunoSEQ multiplex PCR; TCRdb's copy has only in-frame clones and lacks some. The sample carries around 41,000 clones, about 90% recorded once. The specimen was peripheral blood. The receptors were gathered from a woman aged 25 to 45 in a cohort sampled during active COVID-19.

The chain uses TRBV30 and TRBJ1-1; 9 bases are a match to TRBD1. The CDR3 sequence is 14 residues long. From germline, CDR1 is GTSNPN and CDR2 SVGIG (reference sequence). The ends lost 0 bases at V and 4 bases at J; junction bases unmatched: 3. CDR3 sequence reads: CAWSVQGATTEAFF. The CDR3 nucleotides read TGTGCCTGGAGTGTACAGGGGGCGACCACTGAAGCTTTCTTT.

This clone was counted a few times. V is TRBV3-1 (or the pseudogene TRBV3-2) and J is TRBJ2-2; TRBD2 agrees at 11 bases. The CDR3 extends over 14 amino acids. Germline loops: CDR1 LGHDT, CDR2 YNNKEL (reference sequence). The V gene end was trimmed by 7 bases and the J gene end by 7 bases; junction bases not matched to a gene: 5. CDR3 sequence (DNA): TGTGCCAGCACCCGACTAGCGGGAAACGGGGAGCTGTTTTTT. Its protein product is CASTRLAGNGELFF.

This chain joins TRBV18 and TRBJ1-1, with D possibly TRBD1 on 5 matching bases. The length of the CDR3 is 15 residues. Deletions cut 3 bases from V and 1 base from J, with 12 bases between. The germline CDR1 and CDR2 sequences are KGHSH and LQKENI. The CDR3 coding sequence is TGTGCCAGCTCACCGCCCCTACAGGAGAACACTGAAGCTTTCTTT. Translated: CASSPPLQENTEAFF.

V gene TRBV2 combines with J gene TRBJ1-3; D remains unclear. Germline V gene sequence: CDR1 SNHLY, CDR2 FYNNEI. The CDR3 loop spans 13 amino acids. With 6 bases removed from V and 0 bases from J, the gap between germline ends came to 6 bases. The CDR3 here is CASREASGNTIYF. In nucleotides, the CDR3 is TGTGCCAGCAGGGAGGCCTCTGGAAACACCATATATTTT.

This clone showed up just once. The chain uses TRBV4-2 and TRBJ2-7; 10 bases agree with TRBD2. V lost 1 base, J lost 1 base, and 4 bases stayed unmatched. The CDR3 runs 16 residues. CDR1 and CDR2 from the germline V gene are LGHNA and YNFKEQ. The CDR3 loop reads CASSQVPTSGSYEQYF. CDR3 coding DNA: TGTGCCAGCAGCCAAGTCCCGACTAGCGGGTCCTACGAGCAGTACTTC.

The V gene is TRBV24-1, the J gene TRBJ2-7; weak D call: TRBD2 (6 bases). This CDR3 spans 14 amino acids. Germline values: CDR1 KGHDR, CDR2 SFDVKD. Trimming shortened V by 5 bases and J by 2 bases, and 12 bases separated the two germline ends. CDR3 nucleotide sequence: TGTGCCACCAGTGGACCGGGAGTCACCTACGAGCAGTACTTC. Amino acids: CATSGPGVTYEQYF.

The chain links TRBV4-3 to TRBJ2-1, with 7 bases aligning to TRBD2. From germline, CDR1 is LGHNA and CDR2 YSLEER. The length of the CDR3 is 17 residues. V shed 1 base, J shed 3 bases, and the junction held 9 bases outside the gene matches. The CDR3 spells CASSQAKTSDNYNEQFF. The CDR3 nucleotides read TGCGCCAGCAGCCAAGCCAAAACTAGCGACAACTACAATGAGCAGTTCTTC.

The chain links TRBV6-6 to TRBJ1-1; 9 bases match TRBD1. Germline V gene lookup returns CDR1 MNHNY and CDR2 SVGAGI (reference sequence). This CDR3 has 14 amino acids. Germline trimming cut 2 bases from V and 6 bases from J; bases unmatched to any gene: 4. The CDR3 DNA reads TGTGCCAGCAGTTACGAGACAGGGGGGTCTGAAGCTTTCTTT. Protein sequence: CASSYETGGSEAFF.

The chain couples TRBV5-6 to TRBJ2-5; maybe TRBD1 (7 bases). This CDR3 contains 14 residues. V was cut by 4 bases and J by 7 bases, with 17 bases left in between. Germline lookup yields CDR1 SGHDT and CDR2 YYEEEE. For the CDR3, the DNA is TGTGCCAGCAGCGGGGGAGGACAGGAGGGGACCCAGTACTTC. Amino acids: CASSGGGQEGTQYF.

The rearrangement links TRBV30 to TRBJ1-1, with D possibly matching TRBD1 (6 bases). CDR1 is GTSNPN, CDR2 SVGIG, per germline (reference sequence). The CDR3 consists of 17 residues. V was pared by 4 bases and J by 1 base, with 22 bases between. CDR3: CAWIQFPIRGRNTEAFF. CDR3 coding DNA: TGTGCCTGGATCCAATTCCCAATCAGGGGAAGGAACACTGAAGCTTTCTTT.

The chain's CDR3 is CASSPTSRYDTQYF. CDR3 in DNA: TGCGCCAGCAGCCCCACTAGCCGGTATGATACGCAGTATTTT. The chain couples TRBV5-1 to TRBJ2-3, with D perhaps TRBD2 (6 bases). Germline V lookup: CDR1 SGHRS, CDR2 YFSETQ. There are 14 residues in the CDR3. V shed 4 bases and J shed 6 bases, with 15 bases lying between them. The complete variable domain, with remaining parts taken from reference TRBV5-1 and TRBJ2-3, reads KAGVTQTPRYLIKTRGQQVTLSCSPISGHRSVSWYQQTPGQGLQFLFEYFSETQRNKGNFPGRFSGRQFSNSRSEMNVSTLELGDSALYLCASSPTSRYDTQYFGPGTRLTVL.

The rearrangement uses TRBV5-1 and TRBJ1-1; D may be TRBD1 (5 bases). The germline V gene has CDR1 SGHRS and CDR2 YFSETQ. This CDR3 is built from 12 residues. V was pared by 3 bases and J by 5 bases, with 8 bases between. The CDR3 DNA sequence: TGCGCCAGCAGCTCAGGGAAAACTGAAGCTTTCTTT. The encoded protein is CASSSGKTEAFF.

The CDR3 DNA is TGTGCCAGCAGTCGAGAAACTTCCTACGAGCAGTACTTC. This gives the protein CASSRETSYEQYF. The genes are TRBV7-8 and TRBJ2-7; D call uncertain. With 6 bases removed from V and 1 base from J, the gap between germline ends came to 10 bases. Germline-derived CDR1 and CDR2 are SGHVS and FQNEAQ. The CDR3 contains 13 residues.

V gene TRBV4-1 combines with J gene TRBJ2-3; D is unclear. This CDR3 is built from 14 residues. The germline CDR1 and CDR2 sequences are MGHRA and YSYEKL. The V end lost 0 bases, the J end lost 5 bases, and 9 bases lay between the germline ends. The CDR3: CASSQDFARDTQYF. The CDR3 DNA reads as TGCGCCAGCAGCCAAGATTTTGCCAGAGATACGCAGTATTTT.

The V gene is TRBV5-1, the J gene TRBJ2-1, with 9 nucleotides matching TRBD1. This CDR3 region has 15 residues. Germline lookup yields CDR1 SGHRS and CDR2 YFSETQ. V shed 1 base, J shed 8 bases, and the junction held 7 bases outside the gene matches. The CDR3 spells CASSLLRDRVHEQFF. DNA of the CDR3: TGCGCCAGCAGCTTGCTCCGGGACAGGGTCCATGAGCAGTTCTTC.